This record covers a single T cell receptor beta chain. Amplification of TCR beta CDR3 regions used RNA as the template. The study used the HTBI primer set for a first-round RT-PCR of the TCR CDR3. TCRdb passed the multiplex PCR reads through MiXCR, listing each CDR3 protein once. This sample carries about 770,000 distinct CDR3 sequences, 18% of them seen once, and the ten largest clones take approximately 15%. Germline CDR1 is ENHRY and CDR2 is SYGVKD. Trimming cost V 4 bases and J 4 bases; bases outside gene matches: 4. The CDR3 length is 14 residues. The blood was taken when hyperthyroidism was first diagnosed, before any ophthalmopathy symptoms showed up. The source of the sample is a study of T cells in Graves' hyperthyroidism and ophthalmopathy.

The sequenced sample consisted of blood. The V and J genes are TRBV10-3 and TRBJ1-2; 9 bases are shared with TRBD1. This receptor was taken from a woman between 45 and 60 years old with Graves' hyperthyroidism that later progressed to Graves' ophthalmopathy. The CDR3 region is CAISAKGQGYGYTF. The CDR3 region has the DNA TGTGCCATCAGTGCAAAGGGACAGGGCTATGGCTACACCTTC.